These 30 T cell receptor beta chains came from one sample sequenced in a study of blood T cell repertoires in COVID-19. TCRdb's table, derived via immunoSEQ multiplex PCR, lists solely in-frame clones and lacks some. The sample contains 450,000 or so clones, about 91% of which appear only once. The sample comprised peripheral blood. The receptor source for this set is a woman aged 40 to 50 with COVID-19, enrolled during active disease.

This chain joins TRBV19 and TRBJ2-7; 9 bases are a match to TRBD1. The CDR3 consists of 16 residues. Trimming at V came to 5 bases and at J to 4 bases, leaving 12 bases not matched to a gene. In germline, CDR1 is LNHDA, CDR2 SQIVND (reference sequence). The CDR3 coding sequence is TGTGCCAGTAGTTCACTCTGGACAGGGGATCGGTACGAGCAGTACTTC. Its translation is CASSSLWTGDRYEQYF.

This chain connects TRBV7-6 to TRBJ2-7, with a possible D match to TRBD2 (6 bases). Germline CDR1 and CDR2: SGHVS and FNYEAQ. The CDR3 covers 19 residues. The V end lost 4 bases, the J end lost 1 base, and 26 bases lay between the germline ends. The CDR3, as DNA: TGTGCCAGCAGCTCCGGGAGCGCGTATGGGCGGGGCACATCCTACGAGCAGTACTTC. Amino acid sequence: CASSSGSAYGRGTSYEQYF.

The rearrangement uses TRBV7-3 and TRBJ2-5; possibly TRBD2 for D (6 bases). CDR3 length: 14 residues. Germline loops: CDR1 SGHTA, CDR2 FQGTGA. The V gene lost 2 bases and the J gene lost 3 bases, with 10 bases spanning the gap. The CDR3 DNA sequence: TGTGCCAGCAGCTTAGCGGGGCCAGAAGAGACCCAGTACTTC. Protein: CASSLAGPEETQYF.

This clone occurred once. The genes are TRBV30 and TRBJ2-7; TRBD2 matches 10 bases. Germline CDR1 GTSNPN, CDR2 SVGIG (reference sequence). This CDR3 comprises 14 residues. The trim removed 8 bases at V and 5 bases at J, leaving 12 bases unmatched. This chain's CDR3 is CAGRSSGRGNEQYF. The DNA of the CDR3 is TGTGCCGGTCGGTCTAGCGGGAGAGGCAACGAGCAGTACTTC.

V gene TRBV28 combines with J gene TRBJ1-2; 7 positions match TRBD1. V shed 2 bases and J 8 bases; nucleotides not matched to a gene: 8. Germline-derived CDR1 and CDR2 are MDHEN and SYDVKM. This CDR3 contains 14 residues. CDR3 sequence reads: CASSLRRQGRGYTF. The CDR3 bases are TGTGCCAGCAGTTTACGGAGACAGGGAAGGGGCTACACCTTC.

The rearrangement uses TRBV28 and TRBJ1-2; D unclear. V gave up 6 bases and J gave up 2 bases, with 10 bases separating them. Germline V gene sequence: CDR1 MDHEN, CDR2 SYDVKM. The CDR3 has 13 residues. CDR3 bases: TGTGCCAGCAGCTCCAGAGGGAACTATGGCTACACCTTC. Its protein product is CASSSRGNYGYTF.

This chain links TRBV20-1 with TRBJ1-6, with D tentatively TRBD1 (5 bases). Germline assignment: CDR1 DFQATT and CDR2 SNEGSKA (reference sequence). V dropped 3 bases and J dropped 11 bases, with 11 bases sitting between them. The length of the CDR3 is 12 residues. Here the CDR3 reads CSASGRAPPLHF. The CDR3 coding sequence is TGCAGTGCTAGTGGCAGGGCGCCACCCCTCCACTTT.

Regarding this clone: Different DNA sequences within this sample yield the same CDR3. The chain is built from TRBV28 and TRBJ2-1; 8 bases are a match to TRBD2. This CDR3 has 15 residues. V lost 2 bases, J lost 4 bases, and 4 bases stayed unmatched. Germline V gene data show CDR1 as MDHEN and CDR2 as SYDVKM. The CDR3 sequence is CASSLAGGGYNEQFF. In nucleotides, the CDR3 is TGTGCCAGCAGTTTAGCGGGGGGCGGGTACAATGAGCAGTTCTTC.

This chain joins TRBV28 and TRBJ2-7; D perhaps matches TRBD2 (5 bases). This CDR3 comprises 13 residues. V was cut by 5 bases and J by 7 bases, with 15 bases left in between. The germline V gene encodes CDR1 MDHEN and CDR2 SYDVKM. In DNA form, the CDR3 reads TGTGCCAGCAGTCGATCAGCGGAGAAGGAGCAGTACTTC. As protein: CASSRSAEKEQYF.

The rearrangement links TRBV11-2 to TRBJ1-1, with D unclear. Germline V gene data show CDR1 as SGHAT and CDR2 as FQNNGV. There are 11 residues in the CDR3. V lost 3 bases, J lost 5 bases, and 4 bases lay in between. For the CDR3, the DNA is TGTGCCAGCAGCTTTAGTACTGAAGCTTTCTTT. It is translated as CASSFSTEAFF.

This rearrangement joins TRBV6-5 to TRBJ1-5; D possibly corresponds to TRBD1 (5 bases). This CDR3 spans 14 amino acids. Trimming pared 6 bases from V and 2 bases from J, leaving 11 bases between. Per germline, CDR1 MNHEY and CDR2 SVGAGI. The CDR3 loop reads CASRSRAGNQPQHF. CDR3 bases: TGTGCCAGCAGAAGCAGGGCTGGCAATCAGCCCCAGCATTTT.

The chain links TRBV5-6 to TRBJ1-1, with 9 nucleotides matching TRBD1. CDR3 length equals 16 residues. Looked up from germline, CDR1 is SGHDT and CDR2 is YYEEEE. V shed 0 bases, J shed 3 bases, and the junction held 6 bases outside the gene matches. CDR3 DNA sequence: TGTGCCAGCAGCTTGGGCTACAGGGGGCAGGACACTGAAGCTTTCTTT. Protein sequence: CASSLGYRGQDTEAFF.

The chain joins TRBV5-1 to TRBJ1-2, with 9 bases aligning to TRBD1. The CDR3 has 15 residues. V trimming: 3 bases; J trimming: 5 bases; junction bases outside the gene matches: 8. The germline gives CDR1 SGHRS, CDR2 YFSETQ. The CDR3 protein is CASSSLGQGVYGYTF. Here the CDR3 DNA reads TGCGCCAGCAGCTCCCTGGGACAGGGAGTATATGGCTACACCTTC.

The CDR3 spells CASSSPRQNQETQYF. The DNA of the CDR3 is TGTGCCAGCAGTTCTCCCAGACAGAATCAAGAGACCCAGTACTTC. The chain joins TRBV28 to TRBJ2-5; the D gene is possibly TRBD1 (5 bases). The V gene's germline CDR1 is MDHEN and CDR2 SYDVKM. Trimming pared 4 bases from V and 2 bases from J, leaving 14 bases between. The CDR3 contains 15 residues.

This chain links TRBV19 with TRBJ2-1, with 8 nucleotides matching TRBD2. Germline values: CDR1 LNHDA, CDR2 SQIVND (reference sequence). The ends lost 1 base at V and 3 bases at J; junction bases unmatched: 8. CDR3 length: 17 residues. The CDR3 protein is CASSIGVAGLGYNEQFF. The CDR3 DNA follows: TGTGCCAGTAGTATAGGTGTAGCGGGGTTGGGCTACAATGAGCAGTTCTTC.

The chain is built from TRBV2 and TRBJ1-3; D unresolved. Germline-derived CDR1 and CDR2 are SNHLY and FYNNEI. V lost 3 bases to trimming and J lost 4 bases, with 4 bases between them. The CDR3 has 12 amino acids. CDR3 nucleotide sequence: TGTGCCAGCAGTGAGTCAGGAAACACCATATATTTT. This codes for CASSESGNTIYF. Together with reference TRBV2 and TRBJ1-3, the CDR3 gives the full variable domain: EPEVTQTPSHQVTQMGQEVILRCVPISNHLYFYWYRQILGQKVEFLVSFYNNEISEKSEIFDDQFSVERPDGSNFTLKIRSTKLEDSAMYFCASSESGNTIYFGEGSWLTVV.

V and J are TRBV5-1 and TRBJ1-3, with a possible D match to TRBD1 (5 bases). Trimming took 4 bases from V and 11 from J, leaving 16 bases between them. The CDR3 has 13 amino acids. CDR1 is SGHRS, CDR2 YFSETQ, per germline. The chain's CDR3 is CASSVGREGAIYF. The CDR3, as DNA: TGCGCCAGCAGCGTGGGACGGGAAGGCGCCATATATTTT.

This clone was seen a single time. This chain joins TRBV7-9 and TRBJ2-5, with 8 positions matching TRBD1. CDR1 and CDR2 (germline): SEHNR, FQNEAQ (reference sequence). The V gene end was trimmed by 6 bases and the J gene end by 4 bases; junction bases not matched to a gene: 7. The CDR3 contains 14 residues. The CDR3 DNA reads as TGTGCCAGCAGATCAGGGGGCCCAGGAGAGACCCAGTACTTC. It specifies CASRSGGPGETQYF.

The CDR3 DNA reads as TGTGCCAGCAGCGTAGCGACTAGCGGGGGTTACGAGCAGTACTTC. This gives the protein CASSVATSGGYEQYF. The chain employs TRBV9 and TRBJ2-7, with 12 bases identical to TRBD2. Unmatched junction bases numbered 2, after V lost 0 bases and J lost 4 bases. Germline CDR1 and CDR2: SGDLS and YYNGEE. This CDR3 is built from 15 residues.

This chain joins TRBV28 and TRBJ1-5; tentative D call: TRBD1 (5 bases). V was trimmed by 5 bases and J by 1 base, leaving 12 bases between them. The CDR3 has 15 residues. Germline CDR1 is MDHEN and CDR2 is SYDVKM. This CDR3 reads CASSILGGSNQPQHF. The CDR3 DNA reads TGTGCCAGCAGTATCCTGGGGGGGAGCAATCAGCCCCAGCATTTT.

The rearrangement joins TRBV10-3 to TRBJ2-3; D gene unclear. Germline CDR1 and CDR2: ENHRY and SYGVKD. CDR3 length: 14 amino acids. Trimming left V 6 bases short and J 1 base short, with 11 bases between. CDR3: CAISDSTGTDTQYF. CDR3 coding DNA: TGTGCCATCAGCGACTCAACGGGCACAGATACGCAGTATTTT.

A remark on this clone: Sequence at one end of the junction differs from germline and may be a read error. The chain is built from TRBV7-7 and TRBJ2-1; 9 positions match TRBD2. Germline loops: CDR1 SSHAT, CDR2 FNYEAQ (reference sequence). The CDR3 contains 15 residues. CDR3 in DNA: TGTGCTAGCAGCCCTTTTCTAGCGGGATCGCATGAGCAGTTCTTC. Protein: CASSPFLAGSHEQFF.

The rearrangement links TRBV28 to TRBJ1-1; D unclear. The germline V and J ends were trimmed by 5 bases and 8 bases, with 12 bases remaining between them. The CDR3 is made up of 12 amino acids. CDR1 MDHEN and CDR2 SYDVKM come from the germline V gene. The CDR3 DNA reads TGTGCCAGCAGTCCCACTGAACCCGAAGCTTTCTTT. Protein: CASSPTEPEAFF.

The J gene is TRBJ1-3, the V gene TRBV28; 7 nucleotides match TRBD1. Trimming removed 5 bases from V and 7 bases from J; junction bases left unmatched: 17. Germline V gene sequence: CDR1 MDHEN, CDR2 SYDVKM. CDR3 length: 17 amino acids. CDR3 sequence reads: CASSPPHFPGTVNTIYF. The CDR3 DNA is TGTGCCAGCAGTCCCCCTCACTTTCCAGGGACAGTCAACACCATATATTTT. Supplemented by reference TRBV28 and TRBJ1-3, the full variable domain reads DVKVTQSSRYLVKRTGEKVFLECVQDMDHENMFWYRQDPGLGLRLIYFSYDVKMKEKGDIPEGYSVSREKKERFSLILESASTNQTSMYLCASSPPHFPGTVNTIYFGEGSWLTVV.

The chain recombines TRBV2 with TRBJ2-2; 8 nucleotides agree with TRBD1. The CDR3 is 14 amino acids. Germline CDR1 reads SNHLY; CDR2 reads FYNNEI. Losses at the gene ends were 6 bases for V and 1 base for J; bases not matched to a gene: 1. DNA for the CDR3: TGTGCCAGCAGGGACAGGGAGAACACCGGGGAGCTGTTTTTT. Protein product: CASRDRENTGELFF.

The chain combines TRBV2 with TRBJ2-2; D is unclear. From germline, CDR1 is SNHLY and CDR2 FYNNEI. This CDR3 contains 14 residues. Trimming left V 7 bases short and J 0 bases short, with 9 bases between. CDR3 region: CASKQQPNTGELFF. CDR3 coding DNA: TGTGCCAGCAAACAACAGCCGAACACCGGGGAGCTGTTTTTT.

This chain connects TRBV30 to TRBJ2-1; 8 bases are a match to TRBD2. The CDR3 loop spans 16 amino acids. From germline, CDR1 is GTSNPN and CDR2 SVGIG (reference sequence). Trimming cost V 0 bases and J 4 bases; bases outside gene matches: 8. In DNA form, the CDR3 reads TGTGCCTGGAGTGTACTAGCGGAGCACATATACAATGAGCAGTTCTTC. Translation: CAWSVLAEHIYNEQFF.

This chain uses TRBV29-1 with TRBJ1-6, with 11 positions matching TRBD1. The germline gives CDR1 SQVTM, CDR2 ANQGSEA. The ends lost 6 bases at V and 0 bases at J; junction bases unmatched: 4. CDR3 size: 16 residues. The CDR3 sequence: CSVRDRGSSYNSPLHF. The CDR3 nucleotides are TGCAGCGTCCGGGACAGGGGGAGCTCCTATAATTCACCCCTCCACTTT.

The rearrangement links TRBV3-1 (or the pseudogene TRBV3-2) to TRBJ1-6, with D tentatively TRBD1 (6 bases). Germline V lookup: CDR1 LGHDT, CDR2 YNNKEL (reference sequence). The V end lost 1 base, the J end lost 9 bases, and 19 bases lay between the germline ends. CDR3 length: 17 amino acids. The CDR3 spells CASSQGTGSPPRSPLHF. The CDR3 DNA reads TGTGCCAGCAGCCAAGGTACAGGGAGCCCCCCCCGTTCACCCCTCCACTTT.

The gene calls are TRBV6-5 and TRBJ2-7; 10 bases agree with TRBD1. Looked up from germline, CDR1 is MNHEY and CDR2 is SVGAGI. V was clipped by 7 bases and J by 4 bases; unmatched bases: 4. The CDR3 is 13 residues long. The CDR3 is CASKGQGNYEQYF. As DNA, the CDR3 is TGTGCCAGCAAGGGACAGGGGAATTACGAGCAGTACTTC.